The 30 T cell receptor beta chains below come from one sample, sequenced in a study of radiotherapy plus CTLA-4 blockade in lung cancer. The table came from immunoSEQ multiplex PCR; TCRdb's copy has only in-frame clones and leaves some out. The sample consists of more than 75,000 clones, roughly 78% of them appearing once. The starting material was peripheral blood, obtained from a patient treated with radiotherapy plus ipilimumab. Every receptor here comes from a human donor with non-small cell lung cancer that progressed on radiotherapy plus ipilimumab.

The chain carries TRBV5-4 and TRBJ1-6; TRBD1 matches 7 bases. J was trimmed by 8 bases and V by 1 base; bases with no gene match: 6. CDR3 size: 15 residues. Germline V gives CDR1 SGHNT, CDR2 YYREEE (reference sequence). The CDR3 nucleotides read TGTGCCAGCAGCTTGTTCCAGGGGGTGGATTCACCCCTCCACTTT. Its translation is CASSLFQGVDSPLHF.

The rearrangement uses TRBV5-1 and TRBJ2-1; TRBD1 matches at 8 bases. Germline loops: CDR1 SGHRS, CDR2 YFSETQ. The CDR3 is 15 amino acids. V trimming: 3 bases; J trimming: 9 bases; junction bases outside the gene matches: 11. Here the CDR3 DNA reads TGCGCCAGCAGCTCCGGACAGGGAAGGCCAGGTGAGCAGTTCTTC. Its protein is CASSSGQGRPGEQFF.

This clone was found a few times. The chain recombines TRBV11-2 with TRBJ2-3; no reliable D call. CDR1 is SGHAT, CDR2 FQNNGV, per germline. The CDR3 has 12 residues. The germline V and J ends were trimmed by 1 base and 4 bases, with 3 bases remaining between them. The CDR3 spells CASSLGADTQYF. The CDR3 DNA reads TGTGCCAGCAGCTTAGGGGCAGATACGCAGTATTTT.

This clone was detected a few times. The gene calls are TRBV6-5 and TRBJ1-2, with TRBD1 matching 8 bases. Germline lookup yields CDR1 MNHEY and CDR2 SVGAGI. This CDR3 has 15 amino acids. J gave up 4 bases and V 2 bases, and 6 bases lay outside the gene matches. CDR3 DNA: TGTGCCAGCAGTTACACTATGACAGGGGCCTATGGCTACACCTTC. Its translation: CASSYTMTGAYGYTF.

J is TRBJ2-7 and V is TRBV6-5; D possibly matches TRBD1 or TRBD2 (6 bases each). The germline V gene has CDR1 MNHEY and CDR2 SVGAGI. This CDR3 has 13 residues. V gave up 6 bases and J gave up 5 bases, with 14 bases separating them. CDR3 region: CASRHSRGDEQYF. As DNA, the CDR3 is TGTGCCAGCAGGCACTCAAGGGGGGACGAGCAGTACTTC.

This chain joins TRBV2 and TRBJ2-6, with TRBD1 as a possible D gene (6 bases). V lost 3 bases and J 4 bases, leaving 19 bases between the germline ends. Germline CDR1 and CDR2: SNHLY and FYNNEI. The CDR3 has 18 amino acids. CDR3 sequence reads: CASSDGFGGASGANVLTF. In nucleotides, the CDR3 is TGTGCCAGCAGTGACGGGTTTGGGGGCGCATCCGGGGCCAACGTCCTGACTTTC.

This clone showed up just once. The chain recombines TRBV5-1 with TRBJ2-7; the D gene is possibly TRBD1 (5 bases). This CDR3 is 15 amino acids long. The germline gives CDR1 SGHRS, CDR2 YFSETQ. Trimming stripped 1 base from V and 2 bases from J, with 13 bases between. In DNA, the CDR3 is TGCGCCAGCAGCTTGAGGGTCGGCAGGGCCTACGAGCAGTACTTC. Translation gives CASSLRVGRAYEQYF.

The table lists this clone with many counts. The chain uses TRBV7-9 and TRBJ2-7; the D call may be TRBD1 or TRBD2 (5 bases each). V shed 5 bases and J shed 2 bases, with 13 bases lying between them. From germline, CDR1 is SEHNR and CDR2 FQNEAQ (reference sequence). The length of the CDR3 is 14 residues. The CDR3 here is CASSAGTAPYEQYF. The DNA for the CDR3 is TGTGCCAGCAGCGCCGGGACGGCGCCCTACGAGCAGTACTTC.

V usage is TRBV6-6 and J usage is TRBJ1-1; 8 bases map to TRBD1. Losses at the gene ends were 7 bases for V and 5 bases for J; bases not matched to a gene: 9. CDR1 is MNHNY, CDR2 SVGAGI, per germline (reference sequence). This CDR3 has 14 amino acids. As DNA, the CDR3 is TGTGCCAGCACCTCCCTCGGACAGGGTACTGAAGCTTTCTTT. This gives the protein CASTSLGQGTEAFF.

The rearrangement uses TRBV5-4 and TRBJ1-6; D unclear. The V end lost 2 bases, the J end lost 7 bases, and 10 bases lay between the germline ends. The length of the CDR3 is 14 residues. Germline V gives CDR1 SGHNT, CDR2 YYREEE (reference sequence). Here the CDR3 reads CASSFLGDNSPLHF. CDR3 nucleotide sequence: TGTGCCAGCAGCTTTTTAGGCGACAATTCACCCCTCCACTTT.

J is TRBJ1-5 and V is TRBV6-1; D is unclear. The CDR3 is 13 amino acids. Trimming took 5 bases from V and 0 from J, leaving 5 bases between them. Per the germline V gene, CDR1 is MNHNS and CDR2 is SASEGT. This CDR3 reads CASSTDSNQPQHF. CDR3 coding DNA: TGTGCCAGCAGTACAGATAGCAATCAGCCCCAGCATTTT.

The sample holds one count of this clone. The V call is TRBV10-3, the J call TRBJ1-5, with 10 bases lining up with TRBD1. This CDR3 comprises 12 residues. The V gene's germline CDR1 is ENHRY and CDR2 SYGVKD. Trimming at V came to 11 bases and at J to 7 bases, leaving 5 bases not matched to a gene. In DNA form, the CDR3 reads TGTGCCGCACGGACAGGGGGACAGCCCCAGCATTTT. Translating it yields CAARTGGQPQHF.

The CDR3 spells CASSLVGAGTEAFF. The CDR3, as DNA: TGTGCCAGCAGCTTGGTAGGGGCTGGCACTGAAGCTTTCTTT. This sequence joins TRBV5-5 and TRBJ1-1; TRBD1 might be the D (5 bases). This CDR3 spans 14 amino acids. Trimming took 0 bases from V and 4 from J, leaving 10 bases between them. Germline V gene data show CDR1 as SGHKS and CDR2 as YYEKEE (reference sequence).

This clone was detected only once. The DNA for the CDR3 is TGTGCCAGCAGTCTCGGACAGGGGGCTTCGGAGACCCAGTACTTC. It specifies CASSLGQGASETQYF. The V gene is TRBV5-4, the J gene TRBJ2-5; 11 nucleotides agree with TRBD1. V shed 5 bases, J shed 5 bases, and the junction held 8 bases outside the gene matches. Germline V gives CDR1 SGHNT, CDR2 YYREEE (reference sequence). There are 15 residues in the CDR3.

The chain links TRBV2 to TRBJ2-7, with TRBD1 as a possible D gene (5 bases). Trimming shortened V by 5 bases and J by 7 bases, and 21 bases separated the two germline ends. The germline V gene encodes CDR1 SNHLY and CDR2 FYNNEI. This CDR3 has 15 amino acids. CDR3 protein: CASSPPARAYEEQYF. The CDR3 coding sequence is TGTGCCAGCAGTCCCCCGGCCAGGGCTTACGAAGAGCAGTACTTC.

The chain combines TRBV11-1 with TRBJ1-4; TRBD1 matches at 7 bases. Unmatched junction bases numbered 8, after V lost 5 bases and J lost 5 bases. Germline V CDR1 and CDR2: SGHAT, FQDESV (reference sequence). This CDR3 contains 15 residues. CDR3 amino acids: CASSIRRGSNEKLFF. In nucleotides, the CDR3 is TGTGCCAGCAGCATCCGCAGGGGGTCCAATGAAAAACTGTTTTTT. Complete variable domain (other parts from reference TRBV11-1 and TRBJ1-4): EAEVAQSPRYKITEKSQAVAFWCDPISGHATLYWYRQILGQGPELLVQFQDESVVDDSQLPKDRFSAERLKGVDSTLKIQPAELGDSAMYLCASSIRRGSNEKLFFGSGTQLSVL.

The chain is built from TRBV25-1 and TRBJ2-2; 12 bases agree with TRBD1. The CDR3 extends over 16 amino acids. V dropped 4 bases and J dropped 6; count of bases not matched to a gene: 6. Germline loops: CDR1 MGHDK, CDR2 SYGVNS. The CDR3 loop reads CASSVPGTGGSGELFF. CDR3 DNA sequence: TGTGCCAGCAGTGTCCCCGGGACAGGGGGCTCCGGGGAGCTGTTTTTT.

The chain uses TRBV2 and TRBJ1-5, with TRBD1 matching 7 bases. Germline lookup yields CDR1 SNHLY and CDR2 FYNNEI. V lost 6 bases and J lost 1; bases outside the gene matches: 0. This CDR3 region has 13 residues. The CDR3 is CASRGQSNQPQHF. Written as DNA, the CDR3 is TGTGCCAGCAGGGGACAGAGCAATCAGCCCCAGCATTTT.

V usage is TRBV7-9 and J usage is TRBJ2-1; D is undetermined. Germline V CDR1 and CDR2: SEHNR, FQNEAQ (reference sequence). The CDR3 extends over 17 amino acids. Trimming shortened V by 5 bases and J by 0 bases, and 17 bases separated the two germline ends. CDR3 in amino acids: CASSPKPERSSYNEQFF. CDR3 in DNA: TGTGCCAGCAGCCCCAAGCCGGAGAGGAGCTCCTACAATGAGCAGTTCTTC.

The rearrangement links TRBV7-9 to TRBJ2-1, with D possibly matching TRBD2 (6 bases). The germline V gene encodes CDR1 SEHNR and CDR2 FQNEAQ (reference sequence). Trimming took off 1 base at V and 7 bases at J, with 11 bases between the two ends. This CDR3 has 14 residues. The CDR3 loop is CASSLGGVGNEQFF. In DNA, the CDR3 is TGTGCCAGCAGCTTAGGGGGGGTTGGAAATGAGCAGTTCTTC.

CDR3 loop: CASSQDSLAGRWGYTF. CDR3 sequence (DNA): TGCGCCAGCAGCCAAGATTCGTTAGCTGGGCGGTGGGGCTACACCTTC. The genes are TRBV4-3 and TRBJ1-2; no clear D gene. The V gene lost 0 bases and the J gene lost 8 bases, with 19 bases spanning the gap. This CDR3 spans 16 amino acids. Germline CDR1 is LGHNA and CDR2 is YSLEER.

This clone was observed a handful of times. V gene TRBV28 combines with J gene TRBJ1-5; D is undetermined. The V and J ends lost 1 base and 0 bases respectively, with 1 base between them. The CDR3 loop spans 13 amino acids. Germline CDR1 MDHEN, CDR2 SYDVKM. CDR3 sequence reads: CASSLSSNQPQHF. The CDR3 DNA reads TGTGCCAGCAGTTTATCTAGCAATCAGCCCCAGCATTTT.

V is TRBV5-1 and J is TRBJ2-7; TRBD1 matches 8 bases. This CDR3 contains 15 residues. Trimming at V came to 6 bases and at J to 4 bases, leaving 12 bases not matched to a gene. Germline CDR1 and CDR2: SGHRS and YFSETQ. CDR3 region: CASKVTRGQGYEQYF. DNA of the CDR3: TGCGCCAGCAAGGTAACGCGAGGACAGGGATACGAGCAGTACTTC.

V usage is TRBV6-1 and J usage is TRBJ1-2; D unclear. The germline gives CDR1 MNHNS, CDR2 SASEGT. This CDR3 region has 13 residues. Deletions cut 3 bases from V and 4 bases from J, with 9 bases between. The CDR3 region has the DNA TGTGCCAGCAGTGAGTCGGACTCCTATGGCTACACCTTC. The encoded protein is CASSESDSYGYTF.

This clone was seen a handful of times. The DNA for the CDR3 is TGTGCCATCAGTGAGTCGACTCGCGGGAATGAGCAGTTCTTC. Its protein product is CAISESTRGNEQFF. The rearrangement links TRBV10-3 to TRBJ2-1; D perhaps matches TRBD2 (5 bases). With 0 bases removed from V and 7 bases from J, the gap between germline ends came to 10 bases. Germline loops: CDR1 ENHRY, CDR2 SYGVKD. This CDR3 has 14 amino acids.

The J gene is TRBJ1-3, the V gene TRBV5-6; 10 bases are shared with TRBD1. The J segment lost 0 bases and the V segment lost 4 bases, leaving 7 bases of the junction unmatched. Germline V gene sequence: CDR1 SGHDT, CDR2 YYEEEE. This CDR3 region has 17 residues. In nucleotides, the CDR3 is TGTGCCAGCAGCCAACCGGGACAGGGGCGCTCTGGAAACACCATATATTTT. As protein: CASSQPGQGRSGNTIYF. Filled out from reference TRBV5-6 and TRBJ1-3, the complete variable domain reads DAGVTQSPTHLIKTRGQQVTLRCSPKSGHDTVSWYQQALGQGPQFIFQYYEEEERQRGNFPDRFSGHQFPNYSSELNVNALLLGDSALYLCASSQPGQGRSGNTIYFGEGSWLTVV.

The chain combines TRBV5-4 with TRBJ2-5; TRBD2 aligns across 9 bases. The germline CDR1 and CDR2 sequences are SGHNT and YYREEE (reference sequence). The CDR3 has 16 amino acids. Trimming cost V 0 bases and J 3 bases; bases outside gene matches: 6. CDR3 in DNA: TGTGCCAGCAGCTTGGGCGGGAGGGCCGAGGAAGAGACCCAGTACTTC. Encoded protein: CASSLGGRAEEETQYF.

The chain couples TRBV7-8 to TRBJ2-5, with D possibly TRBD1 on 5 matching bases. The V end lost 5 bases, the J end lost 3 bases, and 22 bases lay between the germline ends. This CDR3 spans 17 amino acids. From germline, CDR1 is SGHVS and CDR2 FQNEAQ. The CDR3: CASSQVPRGQAKETQYF. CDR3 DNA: TGTGCCAGCAGCCAAGTACCCCGTGGACAAGCGAAAGAGACCCAGTACTTC.

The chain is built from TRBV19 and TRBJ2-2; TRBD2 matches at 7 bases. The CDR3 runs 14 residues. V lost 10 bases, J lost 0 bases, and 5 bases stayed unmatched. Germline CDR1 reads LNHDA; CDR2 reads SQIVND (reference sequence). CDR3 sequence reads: CANPSGPNTGELFF. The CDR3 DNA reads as TGTGCCAACCCTAGCGGCCCGAACACCGGGGAGCTGTTTTTT.

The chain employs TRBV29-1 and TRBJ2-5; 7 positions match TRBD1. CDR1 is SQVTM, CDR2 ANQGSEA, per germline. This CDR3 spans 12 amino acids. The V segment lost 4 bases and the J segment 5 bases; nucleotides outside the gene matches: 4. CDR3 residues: CSVAGGRETQYF. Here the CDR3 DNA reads TGCAGCGTTGCAGGGGGACGGGAGACCCAGTACTTC. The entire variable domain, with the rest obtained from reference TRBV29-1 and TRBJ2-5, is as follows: SAVISQKPSRDICQRGTSLTIQCQVDSQVTMMFWYRQQPGQSLTLIATANQGSEATYESGFVIDKFPISRPNLTFSTLTVSNMSPEDSSIYLCSVAGGRETQYFGPGTRLLVL.